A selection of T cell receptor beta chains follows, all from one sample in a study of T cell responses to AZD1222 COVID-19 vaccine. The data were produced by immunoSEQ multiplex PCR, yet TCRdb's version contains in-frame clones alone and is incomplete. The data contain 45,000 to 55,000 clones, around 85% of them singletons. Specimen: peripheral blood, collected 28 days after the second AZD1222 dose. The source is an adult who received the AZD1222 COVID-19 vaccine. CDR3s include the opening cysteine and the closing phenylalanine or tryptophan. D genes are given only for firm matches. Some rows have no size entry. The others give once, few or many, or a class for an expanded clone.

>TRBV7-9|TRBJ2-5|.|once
TGTGCCAGCAGCCCCGGGGCCTCATCCGATCAAGAGACCCAGTACTTC
CASSPGASSDQETQYF
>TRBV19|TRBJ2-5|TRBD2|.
TGTGCCAGTAGTAGCCTAGCGGGAGTCTTCGAGACCCAGTACTTC
CASSSLAGVFETQYF
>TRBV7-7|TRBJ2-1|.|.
TGTGCCAGCAGCTTAAAAGGCCGCGATGAGCAGTTCTTC
CASSLKGRDEQFF
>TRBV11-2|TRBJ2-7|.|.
TGTGCCAGCAGCTTAACAGGGCTCGAGCAGTACTTC
CASSLTGLEQYF
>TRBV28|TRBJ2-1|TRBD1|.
TGTGCCAGCAGAAGACAGGGGGCTTCTTACAATGAGCAGTTCTTC
CASRRQGASYNEQFF
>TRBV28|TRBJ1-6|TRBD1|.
TGTGCCAGCAGTTCCCCCAGGGGGCATTCACCCCTCCACTTT
CASSSPRGHSPLHF
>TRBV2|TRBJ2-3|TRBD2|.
TGTGCCAGCAAACGGCTAGCGGGGATCACAGATACGCAGTATTTT
CASKRLAGITDTQYF
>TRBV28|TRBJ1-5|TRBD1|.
TGTGCCAGCAGTTCCCGGGACAGGGAAGTTGGTCAGCCCCAGCATTTT
CASSSRDREVGQPQHF
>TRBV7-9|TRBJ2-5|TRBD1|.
TGTGCCAGCAGCTTTAATACAGGGGGAGAGACCCAGTACTTC
CASSFNTGGETQYF
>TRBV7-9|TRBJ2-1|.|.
TGTGCCAGCAGCTCAAGGTCCTTTGACTATGAGCAGTTCTTC
CASSSRSFDYEQFF
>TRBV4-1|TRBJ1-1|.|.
TGCGCCAGCAGCCAAGCAGGGACGAACACTGAAGCTTTCTTT
CASSQAGTNTEAFF
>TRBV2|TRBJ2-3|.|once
TGTGCCAGCAGTGGGGAGGTTACACTAAACACAGATACGCAGTATTTT
CASSGEVTLNTDTQYF
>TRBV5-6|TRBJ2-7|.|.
TGTGCCAGCAGCTTAGACCAATCCTACGAGCAGTACTTC
CASSLDQSYEQYF
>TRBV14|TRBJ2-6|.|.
TGTGCCAGCAGCCAAGATCAAGCAGGGGCCAACGTCCTGACTTTC
CASSQDQAGANVLTF
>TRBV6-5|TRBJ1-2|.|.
TGTGCCAGCAGTATAGACAGTCGAGGGTATGGCTACACCTTC
CASSIDSRGYGYTF
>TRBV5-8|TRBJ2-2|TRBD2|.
TGTGCCAGCAGCTTCCCGACTAGCGGGATGATCACCGGGGAGCTGTTTTTT
CASSFPTSGMITGELFF